Below, 12 T cell receptor beta chains from the same sample are listed, as sequenced in a study of blood T cell repertoires in COVID-19. Repertoires were generated with immunoSEQ multiplex PCR, while TCRdb's copy carries only in-frame clones and drops some. Of 9,500 to 15,000 clones in the sample, 70% to 85% were seen once. The sequencing input was peripheral blood. These receptors were collected from a human donor in a cohort sampled during active COVID-19.

The chain links TRBV28 to TRBJ1-2; perhaps TRBD1 as D (5 bases). The CDR3 is 18 residues long. V was clipped by 4 bases and J by 2 bases, with 23 bases between them. Per germline, CDR1 MDHEN and CDR2 SYDVKM. CDR3 region: CASSSRRQGGVRNYGYTF. CDR3 DNA sequence: TGTGCCAGCAGTTCCCGGCGGCAGGGAGGGGTAAGGAACTATGGCTACACCTTC.

The chain joins TRBV3-1 (or the pseudogene TRBV3-2) to TRBJ1-3; 10 bases map to TRBD1. Trimming removed 1 base from V and 7 bases from J; junction bases left unmatched: 1. CDR3 length: 14 residues. The germline CDR1 and CDR2 sequences are LGHDT and YNNKEL (reference sequence). In DNA form, the CDR3 reads TGTGCCAGCAGCCAAGGGGACAGGGGCAACACCATATATTTT. It translates to CASSQGDRGNTIYF.

This clone was seen a few times. The V call is TRBV18, the J call TRBJ1-3; 8 bases are a match to TRBD1. The CDR3 is 16 residues long. Losses at the gene ends were 5 bases for V and 0 bases for J; bases not matched to a gene: 6. Germline assignment: CDR1 KGHSH and CDR2 LQKENI. The CDR3 DNA sequence: TGTGCCAGCTCAGCCAGGGGGCCCAGCTCTGGAAACACCATATATTTT. Amino acids: CASSARGPSSGNTIYF.

The genes are TRBV11-2 and TRBJ1-4; 8 nucleotides align to TRBD1. CDR1 and CDR2 from the germline V gene are SGHAT and FQNNGV. V was clipped by 3 bases and J by 3 bases; unmatched bases: 0. This CDR3 is built from 14 residues. CDR3 coding DNA: TGTGCCAGCAGCTTGACAGGGGCTAATGAAAAACTGTTTTTT. This translates into CASSLTGANEKLFF.

This clone showed up just a few times. This chain joins TRBV18 and TRBJ2-3; the D gene is possibly TRBD2 (5 bases). Between the trimmed V and J ends, which lost 3 bases and 4 bases, there was a span of 8 bases. CDR1 is KGHSH, CDR2 LQKENI, per germline. CDR3 length: 13 residues. The CDR3 protein is CASSPPSSDTQYF. The CDR3 nucleotides are TGTGCCAGCTCACCCCCTAGCTCAGATACGCAGTATTTT.

The chain uses TRBV6-2 or TRBV6-3 and TRBJ2-7; no reliable D call. In germline, CDR1 is MNHEY, CDR2 SVGEGT. Trimming cost V 6 bases and J 4 bases, with 16 bases left between them. The CDR3 sequence is 14 residues long. The CDR3 spells CASSRARVTYEQYF. As DNA, the CDR3 is TGTGCCAGCAGCCGGGCCCGCGTCACGTACGAGCAGTACTTC.

This clone has more than one count but fewer than ten. The chain carries TRBV7-2 and TRBJ2-7, with a weak D call TRBD1 (6 bases). Germline V gene lookup returns CDR1 SGHTA and CDR2 FQGNSA. The length of the CDR3 is 15 residues. V dropped 5 bases and J dropped 3 bases, with 17 bases sitting between them. CDR3 coding DNA: TGTGCCAGCAGCCTCAGGGGTGGGACCCTCTACGAGCAGTACTTC. Its protein product is CASSLRGGTLYEQYF.

There are a few counts of this clone. This chain uses TRBV6-2 or TRBV6-3 with TRBJ1-6, with unresolved D. V dropped 0 bases and J dropped 7 bases, with 4 bases sitting between them. The V gene's germline CDR1 is MNHEY and CDR2 SVGEGT. The CDR3 spans 13 residues. The DNA for the CDR3 is TGTGCCAGCAGTTACTCGCTAAATTCACCCCTCCACTTT. As protein: CASSYSLNSPLHF.

The chain couples TRBV7-9 to TRBJ2-1; 9 bases fit TRBD1. CDR1 and CDR2 (germline): SEHNR, FQNEAQ (reference sequence). The length of the CDR3 is 15 residues. V lost 4 bases, J lost 1 base, and 2 bases stayed unmatched. The CDR3 DNA reads TGTGCCAGCAGCTCTGACAGGGGGTCCTACAATGAGCAGTTCTTC. It is translated as CASSSDRGSYNEQFF.

The J gene is TRBJ2-6, the V gene TRBV18, with D maybe TRBD2 (5 bases). Germline CDR1 reads KGHSH; CDR2 reads LQKENI. V was clipped by 3 bases and J by 1 base, with 16 bases between them. The CDR3 sequence is 18 residues long. The CDR3 is CASSPTGIPRSGANVLTF. CDR3 DNA sequence: TGTGCCAGCTCACCCACCGGGATACCTCGATCTGGGGCCAACGTCCTGACTTTC.

This chain links TRBV7-3 with TRBJ2-3; 13 bases fit TRBD2. V was clipped by 5 bases and J by 6 bases; unmatched bases: 5. The germline CDR1 and CDR2 sequences are SGHTA and FQGTGA. This CDR3 comprises 15 residues. The CDR3 spells CASSPGLAGADTQYF. DNA of the CDR3: TGTGCCAGCAGCCCCGGACTAGCGGGGGCCGATACGCAGTATTTT. Full variable domain (missing parts from reference TRBV7-3 and TRBJ2-3): GAGVSQTPSNKVTEKGKYVELRCDPISGHTALYWYRQSLGQGPEFLIYFQGTGAADDSGLPNDRFFAVRPEGSVSTLKIQRTERGDSAVYLCASSPGLAGADTQYFGPGTRLTVL.

The gene calls are TRBV5-1 and TRBJ2-1; 7 bases align to TRBD1. The CDR3 is made up of 16 amino acids. The V gene's germline CDR1 is SGHRS and CDR2 YFSETQ. V shed 1 base, J shed 8 bases, and the junction held 12 bases outside the gene matches. CDR3 nucleotides: TGCGCCAGCAGCTTGACAGGGGTCTACCCGCAGGATGAGCAGTTCTTC. It encodes CASSLTGVYPQDEQFF.